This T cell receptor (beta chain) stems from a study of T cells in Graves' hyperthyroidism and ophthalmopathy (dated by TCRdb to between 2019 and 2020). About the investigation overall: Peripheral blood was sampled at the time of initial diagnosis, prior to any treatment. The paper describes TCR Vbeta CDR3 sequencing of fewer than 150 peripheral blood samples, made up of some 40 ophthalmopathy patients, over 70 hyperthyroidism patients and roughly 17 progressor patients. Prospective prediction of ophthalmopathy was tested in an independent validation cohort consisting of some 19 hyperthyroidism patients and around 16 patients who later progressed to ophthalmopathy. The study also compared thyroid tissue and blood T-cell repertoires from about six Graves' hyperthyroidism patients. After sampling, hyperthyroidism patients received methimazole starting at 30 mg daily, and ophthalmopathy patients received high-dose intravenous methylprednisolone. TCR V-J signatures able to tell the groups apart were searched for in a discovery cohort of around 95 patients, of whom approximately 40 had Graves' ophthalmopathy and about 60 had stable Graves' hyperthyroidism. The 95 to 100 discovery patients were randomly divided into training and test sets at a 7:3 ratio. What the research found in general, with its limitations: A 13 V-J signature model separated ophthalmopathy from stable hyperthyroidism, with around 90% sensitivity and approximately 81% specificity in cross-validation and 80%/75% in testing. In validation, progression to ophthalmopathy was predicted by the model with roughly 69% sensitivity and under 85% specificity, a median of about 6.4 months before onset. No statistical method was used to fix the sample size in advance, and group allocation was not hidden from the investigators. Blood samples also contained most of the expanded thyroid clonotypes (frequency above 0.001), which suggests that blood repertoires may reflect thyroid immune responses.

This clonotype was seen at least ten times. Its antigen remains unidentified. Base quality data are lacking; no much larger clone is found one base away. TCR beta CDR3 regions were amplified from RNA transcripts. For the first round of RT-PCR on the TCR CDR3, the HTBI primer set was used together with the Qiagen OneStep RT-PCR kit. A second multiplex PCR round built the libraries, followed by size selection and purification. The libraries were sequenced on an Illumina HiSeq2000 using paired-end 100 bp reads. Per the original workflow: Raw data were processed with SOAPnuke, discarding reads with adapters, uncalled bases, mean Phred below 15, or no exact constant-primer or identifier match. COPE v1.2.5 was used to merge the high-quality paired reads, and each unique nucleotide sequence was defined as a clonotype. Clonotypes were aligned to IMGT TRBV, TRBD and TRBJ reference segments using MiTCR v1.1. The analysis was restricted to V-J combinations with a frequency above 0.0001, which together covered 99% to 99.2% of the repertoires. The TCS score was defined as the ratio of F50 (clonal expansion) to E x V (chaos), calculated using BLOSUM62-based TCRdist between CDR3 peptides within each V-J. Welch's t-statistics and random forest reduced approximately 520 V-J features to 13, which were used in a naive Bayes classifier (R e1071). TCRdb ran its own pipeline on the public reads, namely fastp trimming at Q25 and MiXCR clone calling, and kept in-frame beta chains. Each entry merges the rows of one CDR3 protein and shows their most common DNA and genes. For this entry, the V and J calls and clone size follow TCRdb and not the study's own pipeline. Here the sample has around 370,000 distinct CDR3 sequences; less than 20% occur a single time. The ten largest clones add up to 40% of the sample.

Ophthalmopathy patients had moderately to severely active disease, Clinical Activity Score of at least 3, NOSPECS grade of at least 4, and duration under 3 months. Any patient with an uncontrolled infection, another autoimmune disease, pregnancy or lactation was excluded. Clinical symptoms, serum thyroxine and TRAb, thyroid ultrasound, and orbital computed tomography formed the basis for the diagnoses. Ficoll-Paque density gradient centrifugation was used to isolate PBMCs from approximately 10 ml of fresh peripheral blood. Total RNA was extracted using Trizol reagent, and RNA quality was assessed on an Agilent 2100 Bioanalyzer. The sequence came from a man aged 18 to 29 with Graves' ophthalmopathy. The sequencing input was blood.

The sequence in DNA is TGTGCCAGCTCACCACCCCTTAAGGTAGAAGCTTTCTTT. The translation is CASSPPLKVEAFF. The V gene is TRBV18 and the J gene is TRBJ1-1; a confident D gene designation cannot be given. The CDR3, cysteine through phenylalanine, is 13 amino acids long. Just CDR3 DNA is preserved here, 39 bases in frame from base 1. A distance of 10 bases separates the germline ends of V and J, which lose 0 bases and 8 bases respectively. The germline V gene supplies CDR1 KGHSH and CDR2 LQKENI. With the rest looked up from the reference TRBV18 and TRBJ1-1 genes rather than sequenced, the full variable domain is NAGVMQNPRHLVRRRGQEARLRCSPMKGHSHVYWYRQLPEEGLKFMVYLQKENIIDESGMPKERFSAEFPKEGPSILRIQQVVRGDSAAYFCASSPPLKVEAFFGQGTRLTVV.